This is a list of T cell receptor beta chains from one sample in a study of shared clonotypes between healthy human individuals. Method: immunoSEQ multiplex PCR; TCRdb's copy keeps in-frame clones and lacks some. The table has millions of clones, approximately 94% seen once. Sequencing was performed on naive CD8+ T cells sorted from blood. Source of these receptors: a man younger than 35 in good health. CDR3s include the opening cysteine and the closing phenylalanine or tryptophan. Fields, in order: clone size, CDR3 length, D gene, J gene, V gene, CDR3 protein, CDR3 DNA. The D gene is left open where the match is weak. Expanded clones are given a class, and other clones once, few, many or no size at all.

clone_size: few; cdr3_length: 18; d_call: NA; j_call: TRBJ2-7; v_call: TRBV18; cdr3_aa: CASSPSVRGATKNNEQYF; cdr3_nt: TGTGCCAGCTCACCTTCTGTACGGGGGGCCACCAAGAACAACGAGCAGTACTTC
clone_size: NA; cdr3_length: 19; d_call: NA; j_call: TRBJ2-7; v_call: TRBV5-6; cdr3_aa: CASSFKFGEGVLMTYEQYF; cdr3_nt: TGTGCCAGCAGCTTCAAATTTGGGGAGGGGGTCCTTATGACCTACGAGCAGTACTTC
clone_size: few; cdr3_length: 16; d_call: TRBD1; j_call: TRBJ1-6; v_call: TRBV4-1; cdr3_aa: CASSPLGQDSNSPLHF; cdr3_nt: TGCGCCAGCAGCCCCCTAGGACAGGACAGCAATTCACCCCTCCACTTT
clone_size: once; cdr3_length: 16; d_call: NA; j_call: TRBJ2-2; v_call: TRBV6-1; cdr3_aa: CASSDLVWSDAGELFF; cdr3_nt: TGTGCCAGCAGTGACCTAGTATGGTCGGACGCCGGGGAGCTGTTTTTT
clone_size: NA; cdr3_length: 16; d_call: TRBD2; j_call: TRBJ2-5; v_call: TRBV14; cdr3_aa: CASSQRPSGMRETQYF; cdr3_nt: TGTGCCAGCAGCCAAAGGCCTAGCGGGATGAGAGAGACCCAGTACTTC
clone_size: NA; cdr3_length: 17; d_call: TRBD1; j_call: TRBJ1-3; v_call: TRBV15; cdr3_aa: CATSRDWDSPSGNTIYF; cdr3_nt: TGTGCCACCAGCAGAGACTGGGACAGTCCCTCTGGAAACACCATATATTTT
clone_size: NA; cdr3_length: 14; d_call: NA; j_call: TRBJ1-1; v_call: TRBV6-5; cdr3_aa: CASSYSLGGTEAFF; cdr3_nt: TGTGCCAGCAGTTACTCGTTAGGTGGTACTGAAGCTTTCTTT
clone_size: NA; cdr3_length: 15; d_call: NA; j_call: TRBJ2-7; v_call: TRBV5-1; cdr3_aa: CASSPFAGAFDEQYF; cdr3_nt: TGCGCCAGCAGCCCCTTTGCAGGGGCGTTTGACGAGCAGTACTTC
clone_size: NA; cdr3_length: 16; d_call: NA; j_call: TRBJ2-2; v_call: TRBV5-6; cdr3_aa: CASSLGGAPSAGELFF; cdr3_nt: TGTGCCAGCAGCTTGGGGGGCGCGCCCTCGGCTGGGGAGCTGTTTTTT
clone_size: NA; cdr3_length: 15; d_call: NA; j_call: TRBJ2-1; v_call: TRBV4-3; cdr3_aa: CASSQDGGSYNEQFF; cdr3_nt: TGCGCCAGCAGCCAAGACGGCGGCTCCTACAATGAGCAGTTCTTC
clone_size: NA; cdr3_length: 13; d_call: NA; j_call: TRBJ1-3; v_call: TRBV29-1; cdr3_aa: CSVEVQPGNTIYF; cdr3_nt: TGCAGCGTTGAGGTTCAGCCTGGAAACACCATATATTTT
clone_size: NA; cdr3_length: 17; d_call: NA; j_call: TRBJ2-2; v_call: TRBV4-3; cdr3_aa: CASSQGVGTMDSGELFF; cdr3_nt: TGCGCCAGCAGCCAAGGTGTCGGCACTATGGATTCCGGGGAGCTGTTTTTT
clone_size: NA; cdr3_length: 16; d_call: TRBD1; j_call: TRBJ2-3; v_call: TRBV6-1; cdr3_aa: CASSEGVDRGTDTQYF; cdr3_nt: TGTGCCAGCAGTGAAGGTGTGGACAGGGGCACAGATACGCAGTATTTT
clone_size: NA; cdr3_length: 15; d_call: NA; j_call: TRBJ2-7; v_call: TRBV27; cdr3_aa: CASSLSSEGLNEQYF; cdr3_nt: TGTGCCAGCAGTTTATCCTCGGAGGGGTTGAACGAGCAGTACTTC
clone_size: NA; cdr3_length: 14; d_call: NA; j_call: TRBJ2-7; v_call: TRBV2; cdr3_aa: CASSEWEEYYEQYF; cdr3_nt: TGTGCCAGCAGTGAGTGGGAGGAGTACTACGAGCAGTACTTC
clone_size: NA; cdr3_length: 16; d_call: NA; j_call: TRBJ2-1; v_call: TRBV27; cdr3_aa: CASSPLTTPGYNEQFF; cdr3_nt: TGTGCCAGCAGTCCCCTGACTACACCAGGCTACAATGAGCAGTTCTTC
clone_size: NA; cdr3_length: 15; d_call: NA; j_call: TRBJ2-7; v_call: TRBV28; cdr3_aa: CASSLVTSYFHEQYF; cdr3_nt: TGTGCCAGCAGTTTAGTGACCAGCTATTTCCACGAGCAGTACTTC
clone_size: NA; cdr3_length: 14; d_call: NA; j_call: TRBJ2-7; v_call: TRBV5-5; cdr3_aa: CASSKDSFPYEQYF; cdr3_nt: TGTGCCAGCAGCAAAGACAGTTTCCCCTACGAGCAGTACTTC
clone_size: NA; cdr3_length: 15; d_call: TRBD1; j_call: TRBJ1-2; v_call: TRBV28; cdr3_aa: CASSLTGESVVGYTF; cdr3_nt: TGTGCCAGCAGTTTAACAGGGGAGTCGGTGGTCGGCTACACCTTC
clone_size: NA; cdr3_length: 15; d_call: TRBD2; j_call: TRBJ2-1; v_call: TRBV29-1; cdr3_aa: CSVRPGGGSYNEQFF; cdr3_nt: TGCAGCGTCCGGCCTGGGGGGGGCTCCTACAATGAGCAGTTCTTC
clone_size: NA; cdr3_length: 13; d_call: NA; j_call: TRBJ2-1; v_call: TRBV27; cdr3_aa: CASSWGIYNEQFF; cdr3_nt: TGTGCCAGCAGTTGGGGCATCTACAATGAGCAGTTCTTC
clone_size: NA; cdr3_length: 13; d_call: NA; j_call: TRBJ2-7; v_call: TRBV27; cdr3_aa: CASSLRAPYEQYF; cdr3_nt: TGTGCCAGCAGTTTACGAGCCCCCTACGAGCAGTACTTC
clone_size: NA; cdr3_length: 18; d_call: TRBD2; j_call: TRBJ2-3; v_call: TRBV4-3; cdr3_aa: CASSQDRGAGGPMNTQYF; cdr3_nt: TGCGCCAGCAGCCAAGATCGAGGGGCGGGAGGGCCGATGAATACGCAGTATTTT
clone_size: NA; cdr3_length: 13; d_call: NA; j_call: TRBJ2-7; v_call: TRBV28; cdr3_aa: CASSFSRRDEQYF; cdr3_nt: TGTGCCAGCAGTTTTTCCCGAAGGGACGAGCAGTACTTC
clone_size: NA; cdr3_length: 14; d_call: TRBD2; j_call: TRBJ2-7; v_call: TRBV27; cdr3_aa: CASSPGLAAYEQYF; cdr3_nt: TGTGCCAGCAGTCCAGGACTAGCGGCCTACGAGCAGTACTTC
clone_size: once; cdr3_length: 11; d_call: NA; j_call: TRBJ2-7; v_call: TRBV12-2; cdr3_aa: CASRLYTRKYF; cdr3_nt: TGTGCAAGTCGCTTATACACTAGAAAGTACTTC
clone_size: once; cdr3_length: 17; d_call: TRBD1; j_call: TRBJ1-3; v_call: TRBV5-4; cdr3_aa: CASSQRTGRFSGNTIYF; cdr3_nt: TGTGCCAGCAGCCAACGGACAGGAAGATTCTCTGGAAACACCATATATTTT
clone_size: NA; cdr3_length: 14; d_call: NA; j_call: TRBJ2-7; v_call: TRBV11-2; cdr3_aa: CASSLFQAIYEQYF; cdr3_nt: TGTGCCAGCAGCTTGTTTCAGGCTATCTACGAGCAGTACTTC
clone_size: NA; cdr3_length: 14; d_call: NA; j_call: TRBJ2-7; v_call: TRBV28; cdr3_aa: CASSFRTQGDEQYF; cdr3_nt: TGTGCCAGCAGTTTCCGAACACAGGGAGACGAGCAGTACTTC
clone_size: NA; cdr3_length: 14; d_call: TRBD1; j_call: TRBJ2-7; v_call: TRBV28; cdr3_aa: CASSPDRGVHEQYF; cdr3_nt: TGTGCCAGCAGTCCCGACAGGGGAGTCCACGAGCAGTACTTC
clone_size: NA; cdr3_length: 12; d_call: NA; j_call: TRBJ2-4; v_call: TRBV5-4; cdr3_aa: CASSLDRDIQYF; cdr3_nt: TGTGCCAGCAGCTTGGACAGGGACATTCAGTACTTC
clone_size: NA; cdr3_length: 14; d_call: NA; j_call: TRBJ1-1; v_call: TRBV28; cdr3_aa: CASSLTQGNTEAFF; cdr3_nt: TGTGCCAGCAGTTTAACCCAGGGGAACACTGAAGCTTTCTTT